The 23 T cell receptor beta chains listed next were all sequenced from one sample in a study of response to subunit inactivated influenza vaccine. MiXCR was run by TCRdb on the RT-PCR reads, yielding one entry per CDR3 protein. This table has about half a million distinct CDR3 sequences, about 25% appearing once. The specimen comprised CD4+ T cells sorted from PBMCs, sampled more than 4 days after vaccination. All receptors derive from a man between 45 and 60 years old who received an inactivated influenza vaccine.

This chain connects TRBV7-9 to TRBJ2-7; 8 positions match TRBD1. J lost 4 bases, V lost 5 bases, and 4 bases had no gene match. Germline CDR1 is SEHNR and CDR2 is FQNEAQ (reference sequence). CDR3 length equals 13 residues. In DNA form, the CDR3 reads TGTGCCAGCAGCCGGACAGGGAAGTACGAGCAGTACTTC. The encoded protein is CASSRTGKYEQYF.

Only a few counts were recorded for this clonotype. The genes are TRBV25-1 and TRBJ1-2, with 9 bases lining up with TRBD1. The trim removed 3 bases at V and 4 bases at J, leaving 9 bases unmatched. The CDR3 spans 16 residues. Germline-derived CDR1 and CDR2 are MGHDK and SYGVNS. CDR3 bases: TGTGCCAGCAGTGACTTAACCGGGACAGGGAGCTATGGCTACACCTTC. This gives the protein CASSDLTGTGSYGYTF.

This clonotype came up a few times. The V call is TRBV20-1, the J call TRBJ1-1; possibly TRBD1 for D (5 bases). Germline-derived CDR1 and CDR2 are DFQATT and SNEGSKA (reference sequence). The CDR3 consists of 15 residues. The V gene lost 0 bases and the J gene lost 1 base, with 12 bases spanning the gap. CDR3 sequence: CSARDGAEWNTEAFF. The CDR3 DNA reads TGCAGTGCTAGAGATGGGGCGGAATGGAACACTGAAGCTTTCTTT.

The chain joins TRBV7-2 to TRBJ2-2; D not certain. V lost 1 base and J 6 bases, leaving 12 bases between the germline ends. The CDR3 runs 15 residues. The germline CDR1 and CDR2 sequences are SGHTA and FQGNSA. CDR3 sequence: CASSLVAASAGELFF. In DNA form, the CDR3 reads TGTGCCAGCAGCTTAGTTGCGGCGTCGGCCGGGGAGCTGTTTTTT.

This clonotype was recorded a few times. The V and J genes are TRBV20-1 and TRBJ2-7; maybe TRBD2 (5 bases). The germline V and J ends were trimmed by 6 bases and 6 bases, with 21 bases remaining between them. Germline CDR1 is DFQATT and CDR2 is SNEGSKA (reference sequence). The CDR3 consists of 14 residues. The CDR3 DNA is TGCAGTGCCAAATGGGCAGGAGGTACGAGCGAGCAGTACTTC. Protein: CSAKWAGGTSEQYF.

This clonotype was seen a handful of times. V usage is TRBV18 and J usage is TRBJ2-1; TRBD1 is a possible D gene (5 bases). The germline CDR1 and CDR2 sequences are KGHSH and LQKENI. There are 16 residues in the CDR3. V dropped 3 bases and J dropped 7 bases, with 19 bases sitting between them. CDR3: CASSPLRLQAKNEQFF. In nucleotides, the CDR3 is TGTGCCAGCTCACCTTTAAGGTTACAGGCCAAGAATGAGCAGTTCTTC.

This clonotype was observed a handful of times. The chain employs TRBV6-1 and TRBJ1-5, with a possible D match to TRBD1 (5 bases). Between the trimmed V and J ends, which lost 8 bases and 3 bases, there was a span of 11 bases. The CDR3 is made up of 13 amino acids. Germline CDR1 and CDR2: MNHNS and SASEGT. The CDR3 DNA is TGTGCCAGCCGGGGGAGTCCCAATCAGCCCCAGCATTTT. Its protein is CASRGSPNQPQHF.

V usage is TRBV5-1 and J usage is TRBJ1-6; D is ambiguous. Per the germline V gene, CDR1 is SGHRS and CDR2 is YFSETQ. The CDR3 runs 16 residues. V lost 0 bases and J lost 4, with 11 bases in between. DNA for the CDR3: TGCGCCAGCAGCTTGGTAGGTCAGCAGTATAATTCACCCCTCCACTTT. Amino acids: CASSLVGQQYNSPLHF.

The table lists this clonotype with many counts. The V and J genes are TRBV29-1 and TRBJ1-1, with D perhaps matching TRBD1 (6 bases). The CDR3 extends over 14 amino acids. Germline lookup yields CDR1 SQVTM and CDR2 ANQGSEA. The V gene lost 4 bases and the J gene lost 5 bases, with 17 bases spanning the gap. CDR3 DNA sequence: TGCAGCGTTGGACAGGTGGGGGCATATACTGAAGCTTTCTTT. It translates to CSVGQVGAYTEAFF.

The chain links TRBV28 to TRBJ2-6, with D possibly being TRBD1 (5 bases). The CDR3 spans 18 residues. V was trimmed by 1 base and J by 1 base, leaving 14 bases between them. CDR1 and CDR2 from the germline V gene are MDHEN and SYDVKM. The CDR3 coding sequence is TGTGCCAGCAGTTTATTTAGACAGATCCTATCTGGGGCCAACGTCCTGACTTTC. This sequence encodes CASSLFRQILSGANVLTF.

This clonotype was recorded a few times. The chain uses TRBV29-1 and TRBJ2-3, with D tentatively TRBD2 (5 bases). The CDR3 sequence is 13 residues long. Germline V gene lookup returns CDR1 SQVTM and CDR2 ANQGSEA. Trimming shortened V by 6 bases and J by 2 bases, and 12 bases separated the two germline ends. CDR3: CSVRGAVTDTQYF. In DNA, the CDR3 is TGCAGCGTCAGAGGAGCGGTCACAGATACGCAGTATTTT.

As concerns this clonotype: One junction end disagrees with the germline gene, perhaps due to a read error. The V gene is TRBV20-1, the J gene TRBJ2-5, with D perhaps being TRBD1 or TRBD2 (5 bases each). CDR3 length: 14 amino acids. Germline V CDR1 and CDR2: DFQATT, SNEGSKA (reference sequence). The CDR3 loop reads CSTRAAGKQETQYF. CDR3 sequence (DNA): TGCAGTACTAGAGCCGCAGGGAAACAAGAGACCCAGTACTTC.

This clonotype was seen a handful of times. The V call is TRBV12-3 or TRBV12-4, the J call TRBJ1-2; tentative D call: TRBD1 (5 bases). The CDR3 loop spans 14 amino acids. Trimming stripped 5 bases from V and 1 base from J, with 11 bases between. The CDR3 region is CASSTGRINYGYTF. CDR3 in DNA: TGTGCCAGCAGTACAGGCAGGATTAACTATGGCTACACCTTC.

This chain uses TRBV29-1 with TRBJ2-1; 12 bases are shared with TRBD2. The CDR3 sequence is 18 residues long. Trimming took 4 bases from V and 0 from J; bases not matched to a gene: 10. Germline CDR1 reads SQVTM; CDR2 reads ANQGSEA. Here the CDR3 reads CSVGLAGDLRISYNEQFF. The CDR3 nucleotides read TGCAGCGTTGGACTAGCGGGGGATTTACGAATCTCCTACAATGAGCAGTTCTTC.

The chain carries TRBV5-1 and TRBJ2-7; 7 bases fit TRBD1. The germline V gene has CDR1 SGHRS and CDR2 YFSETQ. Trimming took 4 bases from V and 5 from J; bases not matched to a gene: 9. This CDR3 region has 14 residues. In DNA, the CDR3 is TGCGCCAGCAGCCTACAGGGGTCGGCCCACGAGCAGTACTTC. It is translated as CASSLQGSAHEQYF.

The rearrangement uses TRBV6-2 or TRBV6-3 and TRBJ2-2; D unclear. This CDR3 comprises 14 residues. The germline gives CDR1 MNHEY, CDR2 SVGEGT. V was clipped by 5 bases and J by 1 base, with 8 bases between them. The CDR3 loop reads CASSQGMNTGELFF. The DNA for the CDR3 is TGTGCCAGCAGTCAAGGGATGAACACCGGGGAGCTGTTTTTT.

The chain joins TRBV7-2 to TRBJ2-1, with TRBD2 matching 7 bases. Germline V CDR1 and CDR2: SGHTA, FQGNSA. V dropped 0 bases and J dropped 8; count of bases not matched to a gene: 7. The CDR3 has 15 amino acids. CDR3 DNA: TGTGCCAGCAGCTTAGCGACGTGGGAGGGAGATGAGCAGTTCTTC. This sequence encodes CASSLATWEGDEQFF.

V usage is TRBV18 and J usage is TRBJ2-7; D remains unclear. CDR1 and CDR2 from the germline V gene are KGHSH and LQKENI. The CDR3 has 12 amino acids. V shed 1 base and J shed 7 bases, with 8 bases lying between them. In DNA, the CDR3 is TGTGCCAGCTCACCACAGGATGGGGAGCAGTACTTC. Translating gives CASSPQDGEQYF.

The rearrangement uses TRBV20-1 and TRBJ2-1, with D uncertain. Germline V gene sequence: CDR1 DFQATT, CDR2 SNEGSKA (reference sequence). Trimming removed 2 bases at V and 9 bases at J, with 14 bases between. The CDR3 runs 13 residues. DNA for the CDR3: TGCAGTGCTAGAACCGGGCTAGTTGGTGAGCAGTTCTTC. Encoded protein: CSARTGLVGEQFF.

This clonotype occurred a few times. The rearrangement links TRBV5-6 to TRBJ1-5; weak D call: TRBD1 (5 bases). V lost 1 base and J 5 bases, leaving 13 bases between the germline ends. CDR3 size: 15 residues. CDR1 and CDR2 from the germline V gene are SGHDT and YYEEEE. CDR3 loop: CASSLRLQGYQPQHF. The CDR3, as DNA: TGTGCCAGCAGCTTGAGACTGCAGGGATATCAGCCCCAGCATTTT.

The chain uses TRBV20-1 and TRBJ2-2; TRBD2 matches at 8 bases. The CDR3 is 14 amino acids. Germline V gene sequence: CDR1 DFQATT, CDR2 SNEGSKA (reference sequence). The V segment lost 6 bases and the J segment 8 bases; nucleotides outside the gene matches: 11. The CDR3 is CSASSGTIRGELFF. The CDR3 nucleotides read TGCAGTGCAAGTAGCGGGACGATTCGGGGGGAGCTGTTTTTT.

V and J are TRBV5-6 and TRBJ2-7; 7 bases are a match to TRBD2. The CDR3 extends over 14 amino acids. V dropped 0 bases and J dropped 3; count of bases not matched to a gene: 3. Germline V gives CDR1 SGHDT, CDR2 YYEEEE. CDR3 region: CASSLGGEGYEQYF. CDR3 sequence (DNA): TGTGCCAGCAGCTTGGGGGGGGAGGGCTACGAGCAGTACTTC.

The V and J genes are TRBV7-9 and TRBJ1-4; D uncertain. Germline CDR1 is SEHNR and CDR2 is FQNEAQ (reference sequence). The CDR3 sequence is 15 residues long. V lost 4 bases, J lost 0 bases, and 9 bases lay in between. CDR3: CASSSGSATNEKLFF. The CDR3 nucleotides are TGTGCCAGCAGCTCGGGGTCTGCAACTAATGAAAAACTGTTTTTT.